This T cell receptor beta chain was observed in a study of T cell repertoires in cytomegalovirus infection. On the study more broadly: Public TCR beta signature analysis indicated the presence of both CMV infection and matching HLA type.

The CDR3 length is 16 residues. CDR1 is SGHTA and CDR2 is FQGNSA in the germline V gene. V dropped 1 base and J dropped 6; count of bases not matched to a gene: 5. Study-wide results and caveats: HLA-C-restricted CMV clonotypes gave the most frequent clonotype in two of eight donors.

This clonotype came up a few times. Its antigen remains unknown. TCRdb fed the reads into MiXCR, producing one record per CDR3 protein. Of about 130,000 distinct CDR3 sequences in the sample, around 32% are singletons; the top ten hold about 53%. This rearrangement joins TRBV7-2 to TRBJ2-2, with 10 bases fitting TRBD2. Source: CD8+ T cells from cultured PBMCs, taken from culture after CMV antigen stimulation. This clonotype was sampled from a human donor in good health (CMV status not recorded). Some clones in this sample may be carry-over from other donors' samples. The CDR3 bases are TGTGCCAGCAGCTTAGACAGCGGGGGGGCTCCCGGGGAGCTGTTTTTT. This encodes CASSLDSGGAPGELFF.